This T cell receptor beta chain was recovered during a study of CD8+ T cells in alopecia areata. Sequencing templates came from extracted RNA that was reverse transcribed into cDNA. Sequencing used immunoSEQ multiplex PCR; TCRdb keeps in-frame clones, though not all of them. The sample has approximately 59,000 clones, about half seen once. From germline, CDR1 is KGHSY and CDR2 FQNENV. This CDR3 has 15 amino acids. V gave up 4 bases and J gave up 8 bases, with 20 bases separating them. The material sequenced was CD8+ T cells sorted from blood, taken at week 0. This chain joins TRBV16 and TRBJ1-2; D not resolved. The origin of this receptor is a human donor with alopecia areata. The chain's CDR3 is CASSRKVPRHEGYTF. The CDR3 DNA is TGTGCCAGCAGCCGAAAGGTTCCGAGGCATGAAGGCTACACCTTC.